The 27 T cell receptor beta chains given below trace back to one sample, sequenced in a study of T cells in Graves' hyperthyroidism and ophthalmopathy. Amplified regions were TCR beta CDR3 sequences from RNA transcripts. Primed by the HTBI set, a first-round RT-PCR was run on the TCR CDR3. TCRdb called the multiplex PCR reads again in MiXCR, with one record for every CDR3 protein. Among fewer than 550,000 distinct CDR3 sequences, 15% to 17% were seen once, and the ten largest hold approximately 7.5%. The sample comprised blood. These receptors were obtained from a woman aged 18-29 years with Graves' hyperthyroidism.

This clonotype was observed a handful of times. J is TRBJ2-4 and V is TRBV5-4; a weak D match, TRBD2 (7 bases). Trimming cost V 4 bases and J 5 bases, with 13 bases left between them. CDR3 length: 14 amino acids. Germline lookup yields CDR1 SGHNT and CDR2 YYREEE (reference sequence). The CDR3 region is CASSPRGAQNIQYF. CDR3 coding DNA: TGTGCCAGCAGCCCACGGGGGGCCCAAAACATTCAGTACTTC.

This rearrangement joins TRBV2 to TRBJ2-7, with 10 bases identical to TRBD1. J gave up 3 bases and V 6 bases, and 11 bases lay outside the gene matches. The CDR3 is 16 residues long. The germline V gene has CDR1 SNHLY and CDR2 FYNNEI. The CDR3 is CASSARTGGEGYEQYF. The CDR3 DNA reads TGTGCCAGCAGCGCCCGGACAGGGGGGGAAGGCTACGAGCAGTACTTC.

This chain's CDR3 is CASSHSGLAGGRRGNEQFF. The CDR3 DNA is TGCGCCAGCAGCCACAGCGGCCTAGCGGGAGGACGACGGGGCAATGAGCAGTTCTTC. The rearrangement links TRBV4-1 to TRBJ2-1; the match to TRBD2 covers 11 bases. V lost 3 bases to trimming and J lost 6 bases; unmatched junction nucleotides: 16. In germline, CDR1 is MGHRA, CDR2 YSYEKL. The CDR3 extends over 19 amino acids.

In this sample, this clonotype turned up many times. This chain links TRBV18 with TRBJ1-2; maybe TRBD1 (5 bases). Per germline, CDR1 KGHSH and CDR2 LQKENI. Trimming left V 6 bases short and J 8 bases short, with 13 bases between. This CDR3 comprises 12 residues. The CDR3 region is CASSDSVGGYTF. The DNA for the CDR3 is TGTGCCAGCTCCGACAGTGTAGGCGGCTACACCTTC.

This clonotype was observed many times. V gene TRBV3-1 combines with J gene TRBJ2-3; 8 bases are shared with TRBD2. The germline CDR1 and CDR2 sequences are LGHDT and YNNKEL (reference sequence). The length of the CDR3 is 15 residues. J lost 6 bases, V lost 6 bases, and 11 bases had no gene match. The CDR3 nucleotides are TGTGCCAGCAGTCTCTCCGGGGGGGCCGAGGATACGCAGTATTTT. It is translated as CASSLSGGAEDTQYF.

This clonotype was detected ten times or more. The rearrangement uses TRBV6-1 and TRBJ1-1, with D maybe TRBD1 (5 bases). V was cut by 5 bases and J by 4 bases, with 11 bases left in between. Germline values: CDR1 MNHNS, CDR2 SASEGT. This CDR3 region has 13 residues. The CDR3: CASSPYRGTEAFF. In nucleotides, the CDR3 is TGTGCCAGCAGTCCCTATAGGGGCACTGAAGCTTTCTTT.

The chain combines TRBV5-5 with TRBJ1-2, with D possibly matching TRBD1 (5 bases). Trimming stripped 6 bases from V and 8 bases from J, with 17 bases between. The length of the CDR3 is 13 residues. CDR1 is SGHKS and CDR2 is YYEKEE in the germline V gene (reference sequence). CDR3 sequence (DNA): TGTGCCAGCAACCCGGCGGAAGGGACGGGCTACACCTTC. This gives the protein CASNPAEGTGYTF.

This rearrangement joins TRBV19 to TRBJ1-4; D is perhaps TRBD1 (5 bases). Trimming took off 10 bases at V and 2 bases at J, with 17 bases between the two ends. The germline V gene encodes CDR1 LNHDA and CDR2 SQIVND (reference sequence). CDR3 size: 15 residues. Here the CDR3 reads CATGGMTYTNEKLFF. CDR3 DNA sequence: TGTGCCACTGGGGGGATGACGTATACTAATGAAAAACTGTTTTTT. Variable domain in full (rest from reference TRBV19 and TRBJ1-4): DGGITQSPKYLFRKEGQNVTLSCEQNLNHDAMYWYRQDPGQGLRLIYYSQIVNDFQKGDIAEGYSVSREKKESFPLTVTSAQKNPTAFYLCATGGMTYTNEKLFFGSGTQLSVL.

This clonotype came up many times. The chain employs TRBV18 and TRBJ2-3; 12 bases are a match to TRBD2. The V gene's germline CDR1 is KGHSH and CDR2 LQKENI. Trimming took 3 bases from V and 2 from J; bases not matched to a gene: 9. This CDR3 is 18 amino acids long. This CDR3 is CASSPRWTSGKLTDTQYF. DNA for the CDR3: TGTGCCAGCTCACCTCGATGGACTAGCGGGAAACTCACAGATACGCAGTATTTT.

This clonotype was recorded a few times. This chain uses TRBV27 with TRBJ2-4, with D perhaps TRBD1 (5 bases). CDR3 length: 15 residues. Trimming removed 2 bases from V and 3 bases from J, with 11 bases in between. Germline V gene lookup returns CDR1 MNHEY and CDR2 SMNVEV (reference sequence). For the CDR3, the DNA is TGTGCCAGCAGTTTACAGGGCCTGGGCAAAAACATTCAGTACTTC. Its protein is CASSLQGLGKNIQYF.

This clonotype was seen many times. The CDR3 nucleotides are TGTGCCAGCAGTACCGGGCCTACCTACAATGAGCAGTTCTTC. Protein sequence: CASSTGPTYNEQFF. The V call is TRBV2, the J call TRBJ2-1; unclear D gene. The ends were cut back, 5 bases at V and 2 bases at J, with 10 bases in the middle. CDR3 length: 14 amino acids. Germline V lookup: CDR1 SNHLY, CDR2 FYNNEI.

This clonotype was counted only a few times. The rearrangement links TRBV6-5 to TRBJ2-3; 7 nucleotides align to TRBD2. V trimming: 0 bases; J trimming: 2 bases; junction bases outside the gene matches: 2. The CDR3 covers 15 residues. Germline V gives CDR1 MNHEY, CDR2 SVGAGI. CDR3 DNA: TGTGCCAGCAGTTACTCGCGGGGGACCACAGATACGCAGTATTTT. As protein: CASSYSRGTTDTQYF.

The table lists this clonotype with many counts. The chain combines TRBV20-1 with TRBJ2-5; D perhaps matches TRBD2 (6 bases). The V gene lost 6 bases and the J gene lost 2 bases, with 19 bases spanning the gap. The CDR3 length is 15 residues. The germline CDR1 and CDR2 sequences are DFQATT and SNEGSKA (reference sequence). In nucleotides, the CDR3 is TGCAGTGCCGAAGGGACTGGACACCCTCAAGAGACCCAGTACTTC. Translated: CSAEGTGHPQETQYF.

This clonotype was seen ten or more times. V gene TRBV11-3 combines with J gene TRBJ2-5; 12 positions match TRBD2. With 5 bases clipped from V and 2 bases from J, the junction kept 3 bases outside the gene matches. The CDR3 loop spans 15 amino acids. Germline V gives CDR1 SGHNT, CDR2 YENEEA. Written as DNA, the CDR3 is TGTGCCAGCAGCACGGGACTAGCGGGTCAAGAGACCCAGTACTTC. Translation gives CASSTGLAGQETQYF.

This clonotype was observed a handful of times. Written as DNA, the CDR3 is TGTGCCAGCAGCCCTGCCGGAGGGATGGGCAATCAGTACTTC. It encodes CASSPAGGMGNQYF. The chain links TRBV9 to TRBJ2-5, with a possible D match to TRBD2 (6 bases). Germline CDR1 reads SGDLS; CDR2 reads YYNGEE. The V end was cut by 4 bases, the J end by 11 bases, with 21 bases between. The CDR3 has 14 amino acids.

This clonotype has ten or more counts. The DNA for the CDR3 is TGCGCCAGCAGCTTGGAATACGTCAGGAACACTGAAGCTTTCTTT. Translated, it gives CASSLEYVRNTEAFF. The chain has TRBV5-1 and TRBJ1-1; unclear D gene. From germline, CDR1 is SGHRS and CDR2 YFSETQ. The V gene lost 0 bases and the J gene lost 1 base, with 10 bases spanning the gap. The CDR3 runs 15 residues.

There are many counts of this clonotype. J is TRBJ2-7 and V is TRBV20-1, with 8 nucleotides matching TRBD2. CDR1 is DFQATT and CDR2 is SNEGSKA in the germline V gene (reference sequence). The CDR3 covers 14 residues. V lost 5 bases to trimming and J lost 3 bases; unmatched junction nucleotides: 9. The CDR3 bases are TGCAGTGCTCAGGTGGGACTAGGGGGCTACGAGCAGTACTTC. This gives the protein CSAQVGLGGYEQYF.

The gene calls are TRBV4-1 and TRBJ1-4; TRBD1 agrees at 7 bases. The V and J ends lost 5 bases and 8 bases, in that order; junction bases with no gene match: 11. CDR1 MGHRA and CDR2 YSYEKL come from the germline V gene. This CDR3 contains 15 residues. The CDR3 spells CASSYEGAFREKLFF. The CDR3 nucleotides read TGCGCCAGCAGCTATGAGGGGGCCTTTCGAGAAAAACTGTTTTTT.

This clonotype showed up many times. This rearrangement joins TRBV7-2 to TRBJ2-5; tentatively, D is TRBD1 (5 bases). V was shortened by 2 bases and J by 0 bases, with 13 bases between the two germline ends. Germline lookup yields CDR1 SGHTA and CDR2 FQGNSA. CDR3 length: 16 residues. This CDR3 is CASSLLGQMNQETQYF. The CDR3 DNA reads TGTGCCAGCAGCTTATTGGGGCAGATGAACCAAGAGACCCAGTACTTC.

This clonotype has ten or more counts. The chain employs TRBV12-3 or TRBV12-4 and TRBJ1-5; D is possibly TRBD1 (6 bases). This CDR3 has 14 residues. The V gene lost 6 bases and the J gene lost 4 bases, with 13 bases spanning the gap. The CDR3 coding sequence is TGTGCCAGCAGGCACACAGGGAAGAATCAGCCCCAGCATTTT. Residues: CASRHTGKNQPQHF.

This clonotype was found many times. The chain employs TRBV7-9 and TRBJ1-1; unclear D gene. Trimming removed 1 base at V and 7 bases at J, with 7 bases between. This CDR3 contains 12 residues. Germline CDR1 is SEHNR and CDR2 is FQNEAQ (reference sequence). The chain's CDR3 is CASSLVVGEAFF. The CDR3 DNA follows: TGTGCCAGCAGCTTAGTGGTGGGTGAAGCTTTCTTT.

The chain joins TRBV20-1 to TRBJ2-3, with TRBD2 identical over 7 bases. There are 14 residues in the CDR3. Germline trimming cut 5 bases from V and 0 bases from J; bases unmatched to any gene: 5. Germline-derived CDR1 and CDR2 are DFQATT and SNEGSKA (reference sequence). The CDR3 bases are TGCAGTGCTTTGACTAGCTCTAGCACAGATACGCAGTATTTT. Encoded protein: CSALTSSSTDTQYF.

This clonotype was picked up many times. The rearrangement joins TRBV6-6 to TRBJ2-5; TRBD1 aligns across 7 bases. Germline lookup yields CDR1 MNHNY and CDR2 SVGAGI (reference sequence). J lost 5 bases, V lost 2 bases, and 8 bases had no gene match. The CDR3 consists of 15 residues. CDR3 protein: CASSYRTGQGETQYF. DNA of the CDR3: TGTGCCAGCAGTTACCGGACAGGTCAAGGGGAGACCCAGTACTTC.

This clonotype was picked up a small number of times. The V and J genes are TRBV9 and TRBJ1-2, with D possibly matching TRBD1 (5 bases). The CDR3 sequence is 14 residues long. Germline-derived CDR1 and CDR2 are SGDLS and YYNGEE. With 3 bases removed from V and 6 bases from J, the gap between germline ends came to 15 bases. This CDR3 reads CASSADRGGDGYTF. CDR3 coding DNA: TGTGCCAGCAGCGCAGACCGGGGGGGGGATGGCTACACCTTC.

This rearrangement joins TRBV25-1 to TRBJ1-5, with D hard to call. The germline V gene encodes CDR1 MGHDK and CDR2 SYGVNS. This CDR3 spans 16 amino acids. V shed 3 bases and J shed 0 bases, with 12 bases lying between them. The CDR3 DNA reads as TGTGCCAGCAGTGAGGGCTGGGCGGATAGCAATCAGCCCCAGCATTTT. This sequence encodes CASSEGWADSNQPQHF.

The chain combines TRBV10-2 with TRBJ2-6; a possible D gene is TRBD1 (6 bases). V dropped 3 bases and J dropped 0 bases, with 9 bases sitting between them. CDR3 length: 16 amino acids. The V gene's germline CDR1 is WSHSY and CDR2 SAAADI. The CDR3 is CASSDSGASGANVLTF. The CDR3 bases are TGCGCCAGCAGTGATTCAGGGGCCTCTGGGGCCAACGTCCTGACTTTC.

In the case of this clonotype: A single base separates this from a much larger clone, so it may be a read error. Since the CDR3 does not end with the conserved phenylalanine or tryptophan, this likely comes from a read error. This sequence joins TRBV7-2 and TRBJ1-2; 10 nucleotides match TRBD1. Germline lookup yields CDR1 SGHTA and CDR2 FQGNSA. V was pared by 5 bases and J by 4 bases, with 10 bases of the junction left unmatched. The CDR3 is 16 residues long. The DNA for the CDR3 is TGTGCCAGCAGCGTCTCGACAGGGGGCGTGAGCTATGGCTACACCCTC. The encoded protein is CASSVSTGGVSYGYTL.